The present entry profiles one TCR beta chain with its context. This entry comes from a study of T cell responses to AZD1222 COVID-19 vaccine. CDR1 and CDR2 (germline): SGHDT, YYEEEE. The J segment lost 4 bases and the V segment lost 0 bases, leaving 12 bases of the junction unmatched. This CDR3 is built from 17 residues. Using immunoSEQ multiplex PCR, the repertoire was profiled, and TCRdb retains in-frame clones only, with some absent. Of 100,000 to 150,000 clones in the sample, approximately 91% were seen once. The chain employs TRBV5-6 and TRBJ1-2; 7 nucleotides match TRBD1. This receptor was obtained from an adult in good health. The material was peripheral blood, obtained on day 0 of AZD1222 vaccination. This CDR3 reads CASSLGPTGAPGYGYTF. The DNA of the CDR3 is TGTGCCAGCAGCTTGGGACCCACAGGGGCGCCTGGCTATGGCTACACCTTC.